These 31 T cell receptor beta chains were sequenced from one sample in a study of memory CD4+ T cells and cytomegalovirus serostatus. The protocol was immunoSEQ multiplex PCR, while the TCRdb copy is restricted to in-frame clones and leaves out a portion. The data show roughly 50,000 clones, around 80% seen once. Single viable CD3+CD4+CD8-CD45RO+ cells were sorted as the memory CD4+ T cells. Material: memory CD4+ T cells from blood. These receptors came from an adult in good health and CMV-seronegative.

The genes are TRBV15 and TRBJ1-5; D is undetermined. V lost 0 bases, J lost 5 bases, and 2 bases lay in between. The germline V gene encodes CDR1 LNHNV and CDR2 YYDKDF (reference sequence). CDR3 length: 12 residues. CDR3 sequence reads: CATSRDYQPQHF. The DNA of the CDR3 is TGTGCCACCAGCAGAGATTATCAGCCCCAGCATTTT. Full variable domain (missing parts from reference TRBV15 and TRBJ1-5): DAMVIQNPRYQVTQFGKPVTLSCSQTLNHNVMYWYQQKSSQAPKLLFHYYDKDFNNEADTPDNFQSRRPNTSFCFLDIRSPGLGDTAMYLCATSRDYQPQHFGDGTRLSIL.

The chain recombines TRBV30 with TRBJ1-5; no definite D call. Trimming shortened V by 1 base and J by 4 bases, and 14 bases separated the two germline ends. CDR1 and CDR2 from the germline V gene are GTSNPN and SVGIG (reference sequence). This CDR3 has 15 residues. The CDR3 bases are TGTGCCTGGAGTGAATCCCGGGGATTAAATCAGCCCCAGCATTTT. Translated, it gives CAWSESRGLNQPQHF.

V is TRBV28 and J is TRBJ2-3, with a weak D call TRBD2 (5 bases). The CDR3 loop spans 12 amino acids. V lost 10 bases and J 3 bases, leaving 11 bases between the germline ends. Germline loops: CDR1 MDHEN, CDR2 SYDVKM. As DNA, the CDR3 is TGTGCCACCTACGGGAAAACAGATACGCAGTATTTT. Translation: CATYGKTDTQYF.

This rearrangement joins TRBV30 to TRBJ2-1, with TRBD2 matching 7 bases. Germline V gives CDR1 GTSNPN, CDR2 SVGIG (reference sequence). V lost 4 bases, J lost 7 bases, and 7 bases stayed unmatched. The CDR3 runs to 13 residues. CDR3 loop: CAWMGRRENEQFF. The CDR3 DNA reads as TGTGCCTGGATGGGGCGGCGGGAGAATGAGCAGTTCTTC.

This sequence joins TRBV7-9 and TRBJ2-3; D is uncertain. The CDR3 is made up of 14 amino acids. Trimming took 5 bases from V and 0 from J, leaving 9 bases between them. Germline V gene data show CDR1 as SEHNR and CDR2 as FQNEAQ (reference sequence). CDR3 nucleotides: TGTGCCAGCAGCCTAGGGCAGAGCACAGATACGCAGTATTTT. It translates to CASSLGQSTDTQYF.

This chain connects TRBV9 to TRBJ2-1; 8 bases agree with TRBD2. The CDR3 has 15 amino acids. The V and J ends lost 0 bases and 9 bases, in that order; junction bases with no gene match: 8. Per germline, CDR1 SGDLS and CDR2 YYNGEE. The chain's CDR3 is CASSVAAGANGEQFF. The CDR3 coding sequence is TGTGCCAGCAGCGTAGCAGCGGGGGCGAACGGTGAGCAGTTCTTC.

This clone was picked up one time. This chain joins TRBV7-9 and TRBJ1-1; D not certain. This CDR3 is 14 amino acids long. V was trimmed by 6 bases and J by 0 bases, leaving 11 bases between them. CDR1 SEHNR and CDR2 FQNEAQ come from the germline V gene (reference sequence). CDR3 residues: CASSLASVNTEAFF. DNA of the CDR3: TGTGCCAGCAGTCTAGCGTCGGTGAACACTGAAGCTTTCTTT.

As DNA, the CDR3 is TGCGCCAGCAGCTTGGGGTCGGGGGGGAGCGGAGAGACCCAGTACTTC. Translated, it gives CASSLGSGGSGETQYF. The chain is built from TRBV5-1 and TRBJ2-5, with 8 bases fitting TRBD2. The CDR3 runs 16 residues. After removal of 0 bases from V and 4 bases from J, the junction contained 8 bases not matched to a gene. Germline V gene data show CDR1 as SGHRS and CDR2 as YFSETQ.

This clone has more than one count but fewer than ten. V gene TRBV9 combines with J gene TRBJ1-1; perhaps TRBD1 as D (5 bases). CDR1 and CDR2 (germline): SGDLS, YYNGEE. V gave up 7 bases and J gave up 0 bases, with 10 bases separating them. The CDR3 is 13 amino acids. CDR3 sequence: CASSKTVNTEAFF. The CDR3 coding sequence is TGTGCCAGCTCAAAGACAGTGAACACTGAAGCTTTCTTT.

V and J are TRBV27 and TRBJ2-3, with D perhaps TRBD1 (6 bases). The germline CDR1 and CDR2 sequences are MNHEY and SMNVEV (reference sequence). CDR3 size: 12 residues. V lost 8 bases and J lost 2, with 8 bases in between. The CDR3 loop is CASGGFTDTQYF. The CDR3 bases are TGTGCCAGCGGGGGCTTCACAGATACGCAGTATTTT.

This clone has only a few counts. The V call is TRBV4-1, the J call TRBJ2-1; D possibly uses TRBD1 or TRBD2 (7 bases each). Deletions cut 5 bases from V and 1 base from J, with 18 bases between. The CDR3 sequence is 17 residues long. CDR1 is MGHRA and CDR2 is YSYEKL in the germline V gene. CDR3 sequence: CASSSRGREISYNEQFF. The CDR3 DNA reads as TGCGCCAGCAGCAGTAGGGGGCGGGAGATATCCTACAATGAGCAGTTCTTC.

The chain links TRBV28 to TRBJ1-4; 9 positions agree with TRBD1. Looked up from germline, CDR1 is MDHEN and CDR2 is SYDVKM. The CDR3 is 17 amino acids. V trimming: 1 base; J trimming: 7 bases; junction bases outside the gene matches: 10. CDR3 sequence: CASSLLFLHRGPEKLFF. The CDR3 coding sequence is TGTGCCAGCAGTTTATTATTCTTACACAGGGGGCCTGAAAAACTGTTTTTT.

The chain combines TRBV18 with TRBJ1-1; D is undetermined. Germline assignment: CDR1 KGHSH and CDR2 LQKENI. The CDR3 loop spans 14 amino acids. V dropped 3 bases and J dropped 1 base, with 9 bases sitting between them. CDR3 in DNA: TGTGCCAGCTCACCCGGGTCTTCGAACACTGAAGCTTTCTTT. Translation: CASSPGSSNTEAFF.

V is TRBV7-9 and J is TRBJ2-2; TRBD2 aligns across 10 bases. CDR3 length equals 19 residues. The V gene end was trimmed by 0 bases and the J gene end by 2 bases; junction bases not matched to a gene: 9. Germline V gene sequence: CDR1 SEHNR, CDR2 FQNEAQ (reference sequence). CDR3 coding DNA: TGTGCCAGCAGCTTAGCGCCTAGCGGGAGAACTACTAACACCGGGGAGCTGTTTTTT. Protein product: CASSLAPSGRTTNTGELFF. Drawing the rest from reference TRBV7-9 and TRBJ2-2, the complete variable domain is DTGVSQNPRHKITKRGQNVTFRCDPISEHNRLYWYRQTLGQGPEFLTYFQNEAQLEKSRLLSDRFSAERPKGSFSTLEIQRTEQGDSAMYLCASSLAPSGRTTNTGELFFGEGSRLTVL.

This clone was detected a few times. The rearrangement links TRBV28 to TRBJ1-5, with unresolved D. The CDR3 covers 14 residues. Per the germline V gene, CDR1 is MDHEN and CDR2 is SYDVKM. Between the trimmed V and J ends, which lost 3 bases and 4 bases, there was a span of 10 bases. CDR3 in amino acids: CASSFDRGNQPQHF. In DNA, the CDR3 is TGTGCCAGCAGTTTTGACCGGGGTAATCAGCCCCAGCATTTT.

V gene TRBV27 combines with J gene TRBJ1-1, with 7 bases aligning to TRBD1. CDR3 size: 14 residues. Germline values: CDR1 MNHEY, CDR2 SMNVEV (reference sequence). V was clipped by 3 bases and J by 4 bases; unmatched bases: 5. The CDR3 spells CASSLKQGSTEAFF. The CDR3 DNA reads TGTGCCAGCAGTTTGAAACAGGGGTCCACTGAAGCTTTCTTT.

The V gene is TRBV2, the J gene TRBJ2-5, with a possible D match to TRBD1 (6 bases). Trimming took 4 bases from V and 5 from J, leaving 14 bases between them. Germline assignment: CDR1 SNHLY and CDR2 FYNNEI. This CDR3 spans 14 amino acids. The chain's CDR3 is CASSVGRGKETQYF. In DNA, the CDR3 is TGTGCCAGCAGTGTCGGCAGGGGCAAGGAGACCCAGTACTTC.

This clone was observed a handful of times. The CDR3: CSVPEQGAAMNTEAFF. DNA of the CDR3: TGCAGCGTCCCTGAACAGGGGGCGGCTATGAACACTGAAGCTTTCTTT. The chain has TRBV29-1 and TRBJ1-1; 9 nucleotides match TRBD1. The CDR3 has 16 residues. The trim removed 6 bases at V and 0 bases at J, leaving 11 bases unmatched. Germline CDR1 SQVTM, CDR2 ANQGSEA.

This chain connects TRBV19 to TRBJ1-2, with 9 bases identical to TRBD1. The ends lost 0 bases at V and 8 bases at J; junction bases unmatched: 4. Germline V lookup: CDR1 LNHDA, CDR2 SQIVND (reference sequence). The CDR3 is 14 amino acids. CDR3 amino acids: CASSIDGTGSGYTF. CDR3 DNA sequence: TGTGCCAGTAGTATAGACGGGACAGGGAGCGGCTACACCTTC.

The chain's CDR3 is CSVSGQGSSYEQYF. CDR3 sequence (DNA): TGCAGCGTGTCGGGACAGGGCAGCTCCTACGAGCAGTACTTC. This rearrangement joins TRBV29-1 to TRBJ2-7; 9 nucleotides align to TRBD1. The CDR3 is 14 residues long. Trimming removed 6 bases from V and 0 bases from J; junction bases left unmatched: 6. In germline, CDR1 is SQVTM, CDR2 ANQGSEA.

The rearrangement joins TRBV7-9 to TRBJ2-5; TRBD2 agrees at 7 bases. V shed 2 bases and J 4 bases; nucleotides not matched to a gene: 10. The length of the CDR3 is 16 residues. Germline lookup yields CDR1 SEHNR and CDR2 FQNEAQ (reference sequence). The CDR3 DNA follows: TGTGCCAGCAGCTTACGTGGAGCGGGGATAGGAGAGACCCAGTACTTC. Translating gives CASSLRGAGIGETQYF.

The rearrangement links TRBV19 to TRBJ1-2; D gene unclear. Germline V gene lookup returns CDR1 LNHDA and CDR2 SQIVND (reference sequence). The V end lost 5 bases, the J end lost 2 bases, and 9 bases lay between the germline ends. The CDR3 runs 13 residues. The CDR3 region has the DNA TGTGCCAGTAGTTTCCGGGCAAACTATGGCTACACCTTC. Its protein is CASSFRANYGYTF.

The chain is built from TRBV29-1 and TRBJ2-7, with D unresolved. CDR1 and CDR2 (germline): SQVTM, ANQGSEA. The CDR3 sequence is 13 residues long. Trimming shortened V by 0 bases and J by 8 bases, and 14 bases separated the two germline ends. CDR3 nucleotide sequence: TGCAGCGTTGAAGAACCCCCTAGGTCCCAGCAGTACTTC. Its translation is CSVEEPPRSQQYF.

The rearrangement links TRBV10-3 to TRBJ2-1; D is ambiguous. V was trimmed by 4 bases and J by 4 bases, leaving 11 bases between them. CDR3 length: 14 amino acids. Germline CDR1 ENHRY, CDR2 SYGVKD. As DNA, the CDR3 is TGTGCCATCAGTGCAATGGATGGGTACAATGAGCAGTTCTTC. Its translation is CAISAMDGYNEQFF.

The chain recombines TRBV6-6 with TRBJ1-5; D perhaps matches TRBD1 (6 bases). Germline values: CDR1 MNHNY, CDR2 SVGAGI (reference sequence). The germline V and J ends were trimmed by 0 bases and 6 bases, with 12 bases remaining between them. The CDR3 covers 15 residues. The CDR3 spells CASSYSQVGGQPQHF. CDR3 sequence (DNA): TGTGCCAGCAGTTACTCTCAGGTAGGGGGTCAGCCCCAGCATTTT.

This clone was picked up a small number of times. The genes are TRBV18 and TRBJ2-1; D may be TRBD1 or TRBD2 (5 bases each). Germline lookup yields CDR1 KGHSH and CDR2 LQKENI. CDR3 length equals 14 residues. With 2 bases removed from V and 12 bases from J, the gap between germline ends came to 17 bases. The CDR3 nucleotides are TGTGCCAGCTCACCAGCTTCCCGAATTGGGGGGCAGTTCTTC. Its translation: CASSPASRIGGQFF.

V usage is TRBV7-6 and J usage is TRBJ2-6, with D unclear. Germline CDR1 and CDR2: SGHVS and FNYEAQ. With 5 bases removed from V and 1 base from J, the gap between germline ends came to 3 bases. The CDR3 spans 13 residues. The CDR3 DNA follows: TGTGCCAGCAGCCCTTCTGGGGCCAACGTCCTGACTTTC. The encoded protein is CASSPSGANVLTF. Variable domain in full (rest from reference TRBV7-6 and TRBJ2-6): GAGVSQSPRYKVTKRGQDVALRCDPISGHVSLYWYRQALGQGPEFLTYFNYEAQQDKSGLPNDRFSAERPEGSISTLTIQRTEQRDSAMYRCASSPSGANVLTFGAGSRLTVL.

CDR3 sequence (DNA): TGTGCCAGCAGATTGGCGGGGGGGCAAGAGACCCAGTACTTC. As protein: CASRLAGGQETQYF. The chain joins TRBV6-5 to TRBJ2-5, with 9 bases identical to TRBD2. The junction had 4 bases not matched to a gene; V was cut back by 6 bases and J by 2 bases. Germline-derived CDR1 and CDR2 are MNHEY and SVGAGI. This CDR3 is 14 amino acids long.

The J gene is TRBJ2-7, the V gene TRBV7-9, with TRBD2 matching 8 bases. V gave up 5 bases and J gave up 0 bases; unmatched junction bases: 6. This CDR3 has 15 amino acids. Germline loops: CDR1 SEHNR, CDR2 FQNEAQ (reference sequence). The CDR3 spells CASSTGGGSSYEQYF. The CDR3, as DNA: TGTGCCAGCAGCACCGGGGGGGGCAGCTCCTACGAGCAGTACTTC.

The V call is TRBV19, the J call TRBJ2-7; weak D call: TRBD2 (5 bases). V was shortened by 1 base and J by 5 bases, with 9 bases between the two germline ends. In germline, CDR1 is LNHDA, CDR2 SQIVND (reference sequence). The CDR3 spans 13 residues. The CDR3 DNA sequence: TGTGCCAGTAGTATAGTTCGAGGGAACGAGCAGTACTTC. Its translation is CASSIVRGNEQYF.

This clone was picked up a small number of times. This sequence joins TRBV25-1 and TRBJ2-7, with 7 bases that match TRBD1. The V gene's germline CDR1 is MGHDK and CDR2 SYGVNS. The CDR3 is 14 amino acids. The ends lost 2 bases at V and 2 bases at J; junction bases unmatched: 3. The CDR3 DNA reads TGTGCCAGCAGTGAAGGGGACAGAGCCTACGAGCAGTACTTC. It yields the protein CASSEGDRAYEQYF.